The rows below give T cell receptor beta chains drawn from one sample of a study of identical twins. TCRdb analysed the 5' RACE reads with MiXCR anew, one entry per CDR3 protein. Among 750,000 to 950,000 distinct CDR3 sequences listed, roughly 12% were seen once. The same sample was also used in a study of yellow fever vaccine responses in identical twins.

Sequenced material: PBMCs. Receptors originate from a woman under 30 in good health. CDR3s include the opening cysteine and the closing phenylalanine or tryptophan. Fields, in order: clone size, D gene, J gene, V gene, CDR3 DNA, CDR3 protein. D genes are given only for firm matches. The listing skips clone size in some rows; elsewhere it reads once, few, many or a size class.

size: -
D: -
J: TRBJ1-5
V: TRBV20-1
DNA: TGCAGTGCTAGAGGAGGCGGGGATCAGCCCCAGCATTTT
CDR3: CSARGGGDQPQHF

size: many
D: -
J: TRBJ2-3
V: TRBV11-2
DNA: TGTGCCAGCAGCGCCGACCGACTAGGGTTCCCAGATACGCAGTATTTT
CDR3: CASSADRLGFPDTQYF

size: few
D: -
J: TRBJ1-6
V: TRBV4-1
DNA: TGCGTTGATACCACTGAGAGGGTGGGCGGTTCACCCCTCCACTTT
CDR3: CVDTTERVGGSPLHF

size: -
D: -
J: TRBJ2-1
V: TRBV7-8
DNA: TGTGCCAGCAGCTTAGCCCCCTTATTAGGACCGTTCTTC
CDR3: CASSLAPLLGPFF

size: many
D: TRBD1
J: TRBJ2-3
V: TRBV18
DNA: TGTGCCAGCTCACCTGGACAGGGTGAGAACACAGATACGCAGTATTTT
CDR3: CASSPGQGENTDTQYF

size: many
D: -
J: TRBJ2-4
V: TRBV3-1
DNA: TGTGCCAGCAGCCAAGATCCGCGAAACATTCAGTACTTC
CDR3: CASSQDPRNIQYF

size: -
D: TRBD1
J: TRBJ2-1
V: TRBV7-2
DNA: TGTGCCAGCAGCTTCTTGTTCCGGGACAGGCAGTTCTTC
CDR3: CASSFLFRDRQFF

size: few
D: TRBD1
J: TRBJ2-7
V: TRBV2
DNA: TGTGCCAGCAGTGGACCCCCGGGACAGGGAGGCGAGCAGTACTTC
CDR3: CASSGPPGQGGEQYF

size: few
D: -
J: TRBJ1-1
V: TRBV6-1
DNA: TGTGCCAGCAGTGCCGGTACCTCAGGGTTAGCTGAAGCTTTCTTT
CDR3: CASSAGTSGLAEAFF

size: many
D: -
J: TRBJ2-3
V: TRBV4-2
DNA: TGTGCCAGCAGCCAACCGGGGACCCCTTGGCAGTATTTT
CDR3: CASSQPGTPWQYF

size: -
D: -
J: TRBJ2-5
V: TRBV6-8
DNA: TGTGCCAGCAGTAAACTAGATCAAGAGACCCAGTACTTC
CDR3: CASSKLDQETQYF

size: many
D: -
J: TRBJ2-3
V: TRBV5-5
DNA: TGTGCCAGCAGCTTGAGTGGGGGTGGAGATACGCAGTATTTT
CDR3: CASSLSGGGDTQYF

size: few
D: -
J: TRBJ2-2
V: TRBV20-1
DNA: TGCAGTGCTAAAGCGCTTGGGGCTGGCACCGGGGAGCTGTTTTTT
CDR3: CSAKALGAGTGELFF

size: many
D: TRBD2
J: TRBJ2-3
V: TRBV7-9
DNA: TGTGCCAGCAGCTCCACTAGCGGCAACACAGATACGCAGTATTTT
CDR3: CASSSTSGNTDTQYF

size: few
D: -
J: TRBJ2-1
V: TRBV14
DNA: TGTGCCAGCGGAGGGCGGGGCGCCTACAATGAGCAGTTCTTC
CDR3: CASGGRGAYNEQFF

size: -
D: -
J: TRBJ2-5
V: TRBV3-1
DNA: TGTGCCAGCAGCCAAGTCGCGGAGGCCTATCAAGAGACCCAGTACTTC
CDR3: CASSQVAEAYQETQYF

size: -
D: -
J: TRBJ2-7
V: TRBV6-2/TRBV6-3
DNA: TGTGCCATCAGTTACGGCAGAACCGAGCAGTACTTC
CDR3: CAISYGRTEQYF

size: -
D: -
J: TRBJ1-4
V: TRBV28
DNA: TGTGCCAGCAACCCCCGCAGCGGGGGGATGAGACGTGAAAAACTGTTTTTT
CDR3: CASNPRSGGMRREKLFF

size: many
D: -
J: TRBJ2-2
V: TRBV4-2
DNA: TGTGCCAGCAGCCTAGGACCTGGCAAAGGGTCCGGGGAGCTGTTTTTT
CDR3: CASSLGPGKGSGELFF

size: -
D: -
J: TRBJ2-3
V: TRBV28
DNA: TGTGCCAGCAGTTCCCTCTGGTTGGGCACAGATACGCAGTATTTT
CDR3: CASSSLWLGTDTQYF

size: many
D: -
J: TRBJ2-3
V: TRBV20-1
DNA: TGCAGTGCTCAGGCCCCTCAGGACATCACAGATACGCAGTATTTT
CDR3: CSAQAPQDITDTQYF

size: -
D: -
J: TRBJ2-1
V: TRBV19
DNA: TGTGCCAGTAGAAGACCGGGACTTGGCTACAATGAGCAGTTCTTC
CDR3: CASRRPGLGYNEQFF

size: few
D: -
J: TRBJ1-1
V: TRBV27
DNA: TGTGCCAGCGGGCTGTCACCAAACACTGAAGCTTTCTTT
CDR3: CASGLSPNTEAFF

size: few
D: -
J: TRBJ1-5
V: TRBV4-1
DNA: TGCGCCAGCAGCCATTTGGACAGCGGCGGAGGGCAGCCCCAGCATTTT
CDR3: CASSHLDSGGGQPQHF

size: -
D: -
J: TRBJ2-1
V: TRBV28
DNA: TGTGCCAGCAGTTTAAGCTGGGTTCAGTATGAGCAGTTCTTC
CDR3: CASSLSWVQYEQFF

size: many
D: TRBD1
J: TRBJ1-5
V: TRBV12-3/TRBV12-4
DNA: TGTGCCAGCAGTTTGGCGGACAGGGGGCAGCCCCAGCATTTT
CDR3: CASSLADRGQPQHF

size: few
D: TRBD2
J: TRBJ2-3
V: TRBV7-9
DNA: TGTGCCAGCACCAGCCAGCGGGGGGGCAGTGATACGCAGTATTTT
CDR3: CASTSQRGGSDTQYF

size: few
D: -
J: TRBJ1-4
V: TRBV12-3/TRBV12-4
DNA: TGTGCCAGCAGTCGACACCTTATACGGGAAAAACTGTTTTTT
CDR3: CASSRHLIREKLFF

size: -
D: -
J: TRBJ2-2
V: TRBV12-5
DNA: TGTGCTAGTGGTTTGGGCGAAACGAACACCGGGGAGCTGTTTTTT
CDR3: CASGLGETNTGELFF

size: -
D: -
J: TRBJ2-2
V: TRBV11-2
DNA: TGTGCCAGCACGAGGGACATCACCGGGGAGCTGTTTTTT
CDR3: CASTRDITGELFF

size: -
D: TRBD1
J: TRBJ2-3
V: TRBV20-1
DNA: TGCAGTGCTAGAGGGGGCCCGGGACAGGGGGCGACAGATACGCAGTATTTT
CDR3: CSARGGPGQGATDTQYF